A single sample gave rise to the 32 T cell receptor beta chains below, sequenced in a study of identical twins. TCRdb re-called the 5' RACE reads through MiXCR, storing one row per CDR3 protein. The sample consists of hundreds of thousands of distinct CDR3 sequences, 8.6% of them appearing once. This sample also belongs to another study, concerning yellow fever vaccine responses in identical twins.

Input material: PBMCs. Every receptor here comes from a woman aged 18-29 years in good health.

The rearrangement uses TRBV20-1 and TRBJ1-2, with D perhaps matching TRBD1 (5 bases). Trimming cost V 6 bases and J 7 bases, with 12 bases left between them. Germline V lookup: CDR1 DFQATT, CDR2 SNEGSKA (reference sequence). This CDR3 is built from 11 residues. DNA of the CDR3: TGCAGTGCCCTCAGGGTCAGTGGCTACACCTTC. Translated, it gives CSALRVSGYTF.

The rearrangement joins TRBV7-9 to TRBJ2-1; unclear D gene. Trimming took off 1 base at V and 4 bases at J, with 5 bases between the two ends. The CDR3 is made up of 13 amino acids. In germline, CDR1 is SEHNR, CDR2 FQNEAQ (reference sequence). Written as DNA, the CDR3 is TGTGCCAGCAGCTTAGATGAGTACAATGAGCAGTTCTTC. Translating it yields CASSLDEYNEQFF.

This clonotype was counted a few times. V is TRBV6-1 and J is TRBJ2-1; D may match TRBD1 or TRBD2 (5 bases each). Germline V lookup: CDR1 MNHNS, CDR2 SASEGT. V lost 6 bases and J lost 0, with 15 bases in between. This CDR3 spans 16 amino acids. CDR3 coding DNA: TGTGCCAGCAGATCCGGGACGGATAGCTCCTACAATGAGCAGTTCTTC. Protein: CASRSGTDSSYNEQFF.

The chain joins TRBV19 to TRBJ2-2; D ambiguous. Trimming removed 3 bases from V and 1 base from J, with 3 bases in between. From germline, CDR1 is LNHDA and CDR2 SQIVND (reference sequence). CDR3 size: 13 residues. In nucleotides, the CDR3 is TGTGCCAGTAGTATGATGAACACCGGGGAGCTGTTTTTT. Its translation is CASSMMNTGELFF.

The chain recombines TRBV7-8 with TRBJ2-7; no definite D call. Between the trimmed V and J ends, which lost 1 base and 2 bases, there was a span of 12 bases. This CDR3 region has 15 residues. Germline CDR1 SGHVS, CDR2 FQNEAQ. CDR3 region: CASSLVYGAAYEQYF. The DNA for the CDR3 is TGTGCCAGCAGCTTAGTGTACGGAGCTGCCTACGAGCAGTACTTC.

The chain is built from TRBV12-3 or TRBV12-4 and TRBJ1-1; no clear D gene. The CDR3 covers 15 residues. V lost 2 bases and J lost 0, with 10 bases in between. The DNA for the CDR3 is TGTGCCAGCAGTTTATATCGGCTTATGAACACTGAAGCTTTCTTT. Translating it yields CASSLYRLMNTEAFF.

The V call is TRBV6-5, the J call TRBJ2-1; 7 bases match TRBD2. This CDR3 has 12 amino acids. Trimming cost V 2 bases and J 12 bases; bases outside gene matches: 4. CDR1 is MNHEY, CDR2 SVGAGI, per germline. CDR3 loop: CASSYRAGVQFF. CDR3 DNA sequence: TGTGCCAGCAGTTACAGGGCGGGAGTGCAGTTCTTC.

This clonotype showed up many times. The CDR3 DNA sequence: TGCGCCAGCAGCCAGCTAGCGGTCTTTGTCAATGAGCAGTTCTTC. This translates into CASSQLAVFVNEQFF. The chain couples TRBV4-3 to TRBJ2-1; the match to TRBD2 covers 7 bases. Germline CDR1 LGHNA, CDR2 YSLEER. This CDR3 comprises 15 residues. Trimming cost V 3 bases and J 6 bases; bases outside gene matches: 8.

On this clonotype itself: At one boundary the junction diverges from the germline segment, which might be a read error. The chain combines TRBV7-7 with TRBJ2-2; a possible D gene is TRBD2 (5 bases). The germline CDR1 and CDR2 sequences are SSHAT and FNYEAQ (reference sequence). The length of the CDR3 is 16 residues. The CDR3 loop is CASSELRGPNTGELFF. CDR3 nucleotide sequence: TGTGCTAGCAGCGAACTTAGAGGGCCGAACACCGGGGAGCTGTTTTTT.

The V and J genes are TRBV20-1 and TRBJ2-1, with 9 bases that match TRBD2. CDR3 length: 14 residues. The V segment lost 1 base and the J segment 8 bases; nucleotides outside the gene matches: 6. The V gene's germline CDR1 is DFQATT and CDR2 SNEGSKA (reference sequence). This chain's CDR3 is CSARGGTSIHEQFF. The CDR3 DNA follows: TGCAGTGCTAGAGGGGGGACTAGCATCCATGAGCAGTTCTTC.

In this sample, this clonotype turned up many times. CDR3 loop: CASSWALSGGNQETQYF. The CDR3 DNA reads as TGTGCCAGCAGCTGGGCTCTTTCAGGGGGGAATCAAGAGACCCAGTACTTC. This chain connects TRBV7-2 to TRBJ2-5; tentatively, D is TRBD1 (7 bases). The germline gives CDR1 SGHTA, CDR2 FQGNSA. Trimming took off 4 bases at V and 2 bases at J, with 20 bases between the two ends. This CDR3 region has 17 residues.

V gene TRBV19 combines with J gene TRBJ2-5, with D perhaps matching TRBD1 or TRBD2 (6 bases each). This CDR3 contains 13 residues. In germline, CDR1 is LNHDA, CDR2 SQIVND (reference sequence). The ends were cut back, 7 bases at V and 7 bases at J, with 16 bases in the middle. CDR3 sequence reads: CASNDRGLGTQYF. The CDR3 region has the DNA TGTGCCAGTAACGACCGGGGGCTTGGGACCCAGTACTTC.

The chain employs TRBV24-1 and TRBJ1-4, with unresolved D. Per germline, CDR1 KGHDR and CDR2 SFDVKD. V was trimmed by 5 bases and J by 7 bases, leaving 7 bases between them. The CDR3 length is 12 residues. The CDR3 here is CATSARGEKLFF. Written as DNA, the CDR3 is TGTGCCACCAGTGCCCGAGGTGAAAAACTGTTTTTT.

In this sample, this clonotype turned up a few times. The rearrangement uses TRBV21-1 and TRBJ2-2; TRBD1 is taken as the D call from the table, unchecked against the DNA. TRBV21-1 is flagged as a pseudogene. The CDR3 is 20 amino acids. CDR3 residues: CASSKRGIGTTFANTGELFF. CDR3 nucleotides: TGTGCCAGCAGCAAAAGGGGCATCGGGACAACGTTCGCGAACACCGGGGAGCTGTTTTTT.

The chain combines TRBV28 with TRBJ2-6; D unresolved. V lost 4 bases to trimming and J lost 0 bases, with 7 bases between them. The CDR3 has 15 amino acids. Germline V gene sequence: CDR1 MDHEN, CDR2 SYDVKM. The CDR3 DNA sequence: TGTGCCAGCAGTTACTGGCGCTCTGGGGCCAACGTCCTGACTTTC. Translation: CASSYWRSGANVLTF.

This clonotype has a handful of counts. V usage is TRBV12-5 and J usage is TRBJ2-7, with 7 bases fitting TRBD2. CDR1 and CDR2 from the germline V gene are LGHNT and FRNRAP. V gave up 2 bases and J gave up 3 bases; unmatched junction bases: 13. The CDR3 spans 17 residues. DNA for the CDR3: TGTGCTAGTGGTTTGACCCCTCCCGAGCGGGGTGGCTACGAGCAGTACTTC. Translating it yields CASGLTPPERGGYEQYF. Full variable domain (remainder filled in from reference TRBV12-5 and TRBJ2-7): DARVTQTPRHKVTEMGQEVTMRCQPILGHNTVFWYRQTMMQGLELLAYFRNRAPLDDSGMPKDRFSAEMPDATLATLKIQPSEPRDSAVYFCASGLTPPERGGYEQYFGPGTRLTVT.

As regards this clonotype: At one end, the junction sequence differs from germline, possibly due to a read error. This chain connects TRBV27 to TRBJ2-2, with D perhaps matching TRBD1 (6 bases). Germline CDR1 is MNHEY and CDR2 is SMNVEV (reference sequence). This CDR3 is built from 14 residues. CDR3 in amino acids: CASRPGANIGELFF. As DNA, the CDR3 is TGTGCCAGCCGCCCAGGGGCGAACATCGGGGAGCTGTTTTTT.

In this sample, this clonotype turned up many times. The CDR3 sequence is CASSSFRGSGANVLTF. For the CDR3, the DNA is TGTGCCAGCAGCTCCTTCAGGGGTTCTGGGGCCAACGTCCTGACTTTC. The rearrangement links TRBV7-2 to TRBJ2-6, with D possibly being TRBD1 (6 bases). Germline CDR1 SGHTA, CDR2 FQGNSA. Between the trimmed V and J ends, which lost 4 bases and 1 base, there was a span of 11 bases. This CDR3 has 16 amino acids.

This clonotype was detected many times. The chain carries TRBV3-1 and TRBJ2-1, with D perhaps TRBD2 (7 bases). This CDR3 region has 14 residues. The germline V gene has CDR1 LGHDT and CDR2 YNNKEL (reference sequence). With 1 base removed from V and 8 bases from J, the gap between germline ends came to 12 bases. The CDR3, as DNA: TGTGCCAGCAGCCAAGTGGCGGGGGCGGATGAGCAGTTCTTC. Translating gives CASSQVAGADEQFF.

There are a few counts of this clonotype. This chain uses TRBV7-9 with TRBJ2-1, with D maybe TRBD1 (6 bases). Germline CDR1 is SEHNR and CDR2 is FQNEAQ (reference sequence). The CDR3 sequence is 16 residues long. V was shortened by 5 bases and J by 8 bases, with 22 bases between the two germline ends. In DNA, the CDR3 is TGTGCCAGCAGCGCTCGGGACACCCCGCTCGGCGATGAGCAGTTCTTC. The encoded protein is CASSARDTPLGDEQFF. Variable domain in full (rest from reference TRBV7-9 and TRBJ2-1): DTGVSQNPRHKITKRGQNVTFRCDPISEHNRLYWYRQTLGQGPEFLTYFQNEAQLEKSRLLSDRFSAERPKGSFSTLEIQRTEQGDSAMYLCASSARDTPLGDEQFFGPGTRLTVL.

This clonotype was observed many times. This chain links TRBV5-1 with TRBJ1-1; TRBD1 aligns across 8 bases. From germline, CDR1 is SGHRS and CDR2 YFSETQ. This CDR3 is built from 14 residues. V trimming: 4 bases; J trimming: 1 base; junction bases outside the gene matches: 3. The chain's CDR3 is CASSGGQGNTEAFF. CDR3 coding DNA: TGCGCCAGCAGCGGTGGACAGGGGAACACTGAAGCTTTCTTT.

Concerning this clonotype itself: This may be a read error: a much more frequent sequence differs by one nucleotide. The chain is built from TRBV7-9 and TRBJ2-7; 10 bases match TRBD1. Trimming at V came to 5 bases and at J to 5 bases, leaving 9 bases not matched to a gene. CDR1 and CDR2 (germline): SEHNR, FQNEAQ (reference sequence). The CDR3 has 15 residues. The chain's CDR3 is CASSDDRQGAHEQYF. The CDR3 DNA reads TGTGCCAGCAGCGATGATAGACAGGGGGCTCACGAGCAGTACTTC.

The V call is TRBV20-1, the J call TRBJ2-3; D gene uncertain. Germline assignment: CDR1 DFQATT and CDR2 SNEGSKA (reference sequence). V dropped 4 bases and J dropped 5 bases, with 7 bases sitting between them. The CDR3 runs 11 residues. The CDR3 sequence is CSAIPLDTQYF. The CDR3 DNA follows: TGCAGTGCTATACCGTTAGATACGCAGTATTTT.

This chain joins TRBV28 and TRBJ2-1; D unclear. This CDR3 spans 16 amino acids. V shed 1 base and J shed 0 bases, with 10 bases lying between them. CDR1 MDHEN and CDR2 SYDVKM come from the germline V gene. CDR3 residues: CASSLYPASSYNEQFF. The CDR3, as DNA: TGTGCCAGCAGTTTATATCCAGCGAGCTCCTACAATGAGCAGTTCTTC.

This clonotype was observed many times. The chain uses TRBV6-5 and TRBJ2-7, with a tentative D call TRBD1 (5 bases). The CDR3 is 15 residues long. CDR1 MNHEY and CDR2 SVGAGI come from the germline V gene. V was clipped by 2 bases and J by 5 bases, with 16 bases between them. CDR3 sequence: CASSYEQGRLDEQYF. The DNA of the CDR3 is TGTGCCAGCAGTTACGAGCAGGGCCGTTTGGACGAGCAGTACTTC.

The sample holds a few counts of this clonotype. This chain joins TRBV7-2 and TRBJ2-7; 10 nucleotides line up with TRBD2. CDR3 length: 16 amino acids. The V gene's germline CDR1 is SGHTA and CDR2 FQGNSA. Unmatched junction bases numbered 11, after V lost 5 bases and J lost 4 bases. This CDR3 reads CASSPRTSGSLYEQYF. CDR3 DNA sequence: TGTGCCAGCAGCCCCCGGACTAGCGGTTCCCTTTACGAGCAGTACTTC. Based on the CDR3 plus reference TRBV7-2 and TRBJ2-7, the full variable domain is GAGVSQSPSNKVTEKGKDVELRCDPISGHTALYWYRQSLGQGLEFLIYFQGNSAPDKSGLPSDRFSAERTGGSVSTLTIQRTQQEDSAVYLCASSPRTSGSLYEQYFGPGTRLTVT.

This clonotype was detected only a few times. The chain joins TRBV7-8 to TRBJ1-4, with D perhaps matching TRBD1 (5 bases). The CDR3 loop spans 19 amino acids. V gave up 0 bases and J gave up 6 bases, with 23 bases separating them. CDR1 SGHVS and CDR2 FQNEAQ come from the germline V gene. The CDR3 DNA sequence: TGTGCCAGCAGCTTAGCGTCAGAGGGGCCGAATGGGGAGGATGAAAAACTGTTTTTT. It encodes CASSLASEGPNGEDEKLFF.

This clonotype was seen only a few times. The chain carries TRBV7-2 and TRBJ2-5, with TRBD2 as a possible D gene (6 bases). Germline lookup yields CDR1 SGHTA and CDR2 FQGNSA. The CDR3 sequence is 14 residues long. V lost 5 bases to trimming and J lost 5 bases, with 15 bases between them. The CDR3 DNA reads TGTGCCAGCAGCAAACCGAGCCGGGGGGAGACCCAGTACTTC. Residues: CASSKPSRGETQYF.

This clonotype was seen more than once but under ten times. CDR3 region: CASSQEFDGSGYGYTF. Written as DNA, the CDR3 is TGCGCCAGCAGCCAAGAGTTTGATGGTTCTGGCTATGGCTACACCTTC. J is TRBJ1-2 and V is TRBV4-1; D is ambiguous. The V end lost 0 bases, the J end lost 4 bases, and 15 bases lay between the germline ends. CDR3 length: 16 amino acids. From germline, CDR1 is MGHRA and CDR2 YSYEKL.

This clonotype appeared many times. The chain has TRBV28 and TRBJ2-5, with unresolved D. Germline assignment: CDR1 MDHEN and CDR2 SYDVKM. The V gene lost 3 bases and the J gene lost 2 bases, with 10 bases spanning the gap. There are 14 residues in the CDR3. CDR3 sequence: CASSFPRPQETQYF. CDR3 bases: TGTGCCAGCAGTTTCCCACGGCCTCAAGAGACCCAGTACTTC. The full variable domain, its missing parts supplied by reference TRBV28 and TRBJ2-5, is DVKVTQSSRYLVKRTGEKVFLECVQDMDHENMFWYRQDPGLGLRLIYFSYDVKMKEKGDIPEGYSVSREKKERFSLILESASTNQTSMYLCASSFPRPQETQYFGPGTRLLVL.

The chain uses TRBV28 and TRBJ2-1; maybe TRBD1 (6 bases). V lost 3 bases and J 3 bases, leaving 12 bases between the germline ends. CDR1 MDHEN and CDR2 SYDVKM come from the germline V gene. The CDR3 is made up of 15 amino acids. This chain's CDR3 is CASSLGARGYNEQFF. The CDR3 nucleotides read TGTGCCAGCAGTTTGGGGGCAAGGGGCTACAATGAGCAGTTCTTC.

This clonotype has only a few counts. This chain joins TRBV6-2 or TRBV6-3 and TRBJ2-7; D remains unclear. The CDR3 spans 16 residues. With 0 bases removed from V and 2 bases from J, the gap between germline ends came to 14 bases. Germline V CDR1 and CDR2: MNHEY, SVGEGT. The CDR3 nucleotides read TGTGCCAGCAGTTACTCGAGTATTCCGAGGACCTACGAGCAGTACTTC. Its translation is CASSYSSIPRTYEQYF.